Below are 27 T cell receptor beta chains sequenced from a single sample in a study of T cells in Graves' hyperthyroidism and ophthalmopathy. From RNA transcripts, TCR beta CDR3 regions were amplified. During a first-round RT-PCR of the TCR CDR3, the HTBI primer set was used. TCRdb recomputed calls from the multiplex PCR reads with MiXCR, one row per CDR3 protein. The table includes 500,000 to 800,000 distinct CDR3 sequences, approximately 14% detected once. Material: blood. The receptors derive from a woman in her fifties or sixties with Graves' ophthalmopathy.

This clonotype was detected many times. The CDR3 loop is CASSLGGAHGYTF. The CDR3, as DNA: TGTGCCAGCAGTTTAGGGGGGGCCCATGGCTACACCTTC. This sequence joins TRBV12-3 or TRBV12-4 and TRBJ1-2; D is perhaps TRBD1 (6 bases). V was pared by 1 base and J by 6 bases, with 9 bases between. The CDR3 runs to 13 residues.

This clonotype was seen repeatedly, ten times or more. J is TRBJ2-7 and V is TRBV20-1; D is possibly TRBD1 (6 bases). There are 13 residues in the CDR3. V lost 3 bases and J lost 0, with 9 bases in between. Germline CDR1 and CDR2: DFQATT and SNEGSKA (reference sequence). The DNA of the CDR3 is TGCAGTGCTAGCGGGACAAGCTCCTACGAGCAGTACTTC. Its translation is CSASGTSSYEQYF.

CDR3 nucleotides: TGCAGTGCGCAAAGACAGGACCCAAAAAACATTCAGTACTTC. Translating gives CSAQRQDPKNIQYF. J is TRBJ2-4 and V is TRBV20-1; a weak D match, TRBD1 (6 bases). The CDR3 is 14 amino acids. Per germline, CDR1 DFQATT and CDR2 SNEGSKA (reference sequence). Deletions cut 6 bases from V and 4 bases from J, with 16 bases between.

The V call is TRBV6-1, the J call TRBJ2-2, with 10 nucleotides matching TRBD2. The V gene end was trimmed by 5 bases and the J gene end by 6 bases; junction bases not matched to a gene: 9. Germline V gene sequence: CDR1 MNHNS, CDR2 SASEGT. The CDR3 is 16 residues long. The CDR3: CASSILAGTGAGELFF. The CDR3 DNA is TGTGCCAGCAGTATACTAGCGGGAACTGGGGCCGGGGAGCTGTTTTTT.

This clonotype was counted many times. The chain uses TRBV7-8 and TRBJ2-3; 7 bases align to TRBD2. J gave up 6 bases and V 4 bases, and 7 bases lay outside the gene matches. CDR1 and CDR2 (germline): SGHVS, FQNEAQ. The CDR3 extends over 14 amino acids. The CDR3 protein is CASSSGIGGDTQYF. DNA for the CDR3: TGTGCCAGCAGCTCCGGGATCGGGGGGGATACGCAGTATTTT.

This clonotype was seen at least ten times. The chain combines TRBV11-2 with TRBJ2-2; D ambiguous. Germline V gives CDR1 SGHAT, CDR2 FQNNGV. Trimming stripped 0 bases from V and 5 bases from J, with 7 bases between. The CDR3 spans 14 residues. The CDR3 nucleotides are TGTGCCAGCAGCTTAGATTCCATTACCGGGGAGCTGTTTTTT. Translating gives CASSLDSITGELFF.

This clonotype was recorded at least ten times. This chain uses TRBV5-1 with TRBJ1-1, with D maybe TRBD1 (5 bases). This CDR3 has 14 residues. Germline V CDR1 and CDR2: SGHRS, YFSETQ. V lost 3 bases, J lost 3 bases, and 12 bases lay in between. The CDR3 region is CASSWGRGDTEAFF. The DNA of the CDR3 is TGCGCCAGCAGCTGGGGTAGGGGCGACACTGAAGCTTTCTTT.

This clonotype was counted many times. V gene TRBV19 combines with J gene TRBJ1-1; perhaps TRBD1 as D (6 bases). CDR1 and CDR2 from the germline V gene are LNHDA and SQIVND (reference sequence). The germline V and J ends were trimmed by 7 bases and 3 bases, with 18 bases remaining between them. The CDR3 is 15 amino acids. CDR3 DNA sequence: TGTGCCAGTAATACACAGGGTCTATCCGACACTGAAGCTTTCTTT. Amino acid sequence: CASNTQGLSDTEAFF.

For the CDR3, the DNA is TGCAGTGCTCGCTCCACCGGACTAGCGACCTACGAGCAGTACTTC. This encodes CSARSTGLATYEQYF. The chain has TRBV20-1 and TRBJ2-7, with 9 bases matching TRBD2. Germline V gives CDR1 DFQATT, CDR2 SNEGSKA (reference sequence). Losses at the gene ends were 5 bases for V and 2 bases for J; bases not matched to a gene: 10. The CDR3 sequence is 15 residues long.

A remark on this clonotype: Just one base apart from a much larger clone, this may be a read error. V gene TRBV7-2 combines with J gene TRBJ2-3; D unresolved. The CDR3 totals 13 residues. Trimming took 7 bases from V and 6 from J, leaving 14 bases between them. The germline gives CDR1 SGHTA, CDR2 FQGNSA. The CDR3 nucleotides read TGTGCCAGCAAACTGGAAGGCCGGGATACGCAGTATTTT. Translation: CASKLEGRDTQYF.

This clonotype was detected many times. V gene TRBV14 combines with J gene TRBJ1-5; 7 bases match TRBD1. The V and J ends lost 4 bases and 4 bases, in that order; junction bases with no gene match: 7. Germline V CDR1 and CDR2: SGHDN, FVKESK. The CDR3 extends over 15 amino acids. CDR3 protein: CASSPRQGRNQPQHF. The CDR3 bases are TGTGCCAGCAGCCCCCGACAGGGAAGAAATCAGCCCCAGCATTTT.

This clonotype was seen more than once but under ten times. The chain has TRBV27 and TRBJ1-2; 7 bases map to TRBD1. The junction had 3 bases not matched to a gene; V was cut back by 3 bases and J by 2 bases. Germline assignment: CDR1 MNHEY and CDR2 SMNVEV (reference sequence). The CDR3 spans 14 residues. CDR3 coding DNA: TGTGCCAGCAGTTTCGAGGGACAGAACTATGGCTACACCTTC. Protein: CASSFEGQNYGYTF.

Ten or more counts support this clonotype. The V gene is TRBV5-1, the J gene TRBJ2-5; tentatively, D is TRBD2 (6 bases). The CDR3 has 15 amino acids. V was pared by 0 bases and J by 5 bases, with 14 bases between. The germline CDR1 and CDR2 sequences are SGHRS and YFSETQ. The DNA of the CDR3 is TGCGCCAGCAGCTTGGCTCCGGGAGTGGATGAGACCCAGTACTTC. This codes for CASSLAPGVDETQYF.

This clonotype was found many times. CDR3 DNA sequence: TGTGCCAGCAGTGACTCGAGGACAGGGGGTTTGCCCTACGAGCAGTACTTC. Amino acids: CASSDSRTGGLPYEQYF. The V call is TRBV2, the J call TRBJ2-7, with 10 bases identical to TRBD1. The germline V gene encodes CDR1 SNHLY and CDR2 FYNNEI. This CDR3 spans 17 amino acids. J gave up 2 bases and V 3 bases, and 10 bases lay outside the gene matches.

This clonotype was observed a handful of times. The chain uses TRBV27 and TRBJ2-5; tentative D call: TRBD1 (6 bases). Germline lookup yields CDR1 MNHEY and CDR2 SMNVEV (reference sequence). Deletions cut 5 bases from V and 2 bases from J, with 15 bases between. This CDR3 contains 15 residues. Written as DNA, the CDR3 is TGTGCCAGCAGTCAAGGGAACAGGGAACAAGAGACCCAGTACTTC. Protein product: CASSQGNREQETQYF.

J is TRBJ2-7 and V is TRBV6-1, with 7 bases matching TRBD2. Trimming took 6 bases from V and 6 from J; bases not matched to a gene: 5. Germline CDR1 MNHNS, CDR2 SASEGT. The CDR3 is made up of 12 amino acids. Here the CDR3 reads CASSPTSSEQYF. Written as DNA, the CDR3 is TGTGCCAGCAGCCCGACTAGCTCCGAGCAGTACTTC.

This clonotype was found a few times. The chain joins TRBV25-1 to TRBJ2-7; tentatively, D is TRBD1 or TRBD2 (5 bases each). This CDR3 region has 13 residues. The V end lost 8 bases, the J end lost 3 bases, and 14 bases lay between the germline ends. Looked up from germline, CDR1 is MGHDK and CDR2 is SYGVNS. Written as DNA, the CDR3 is TGTGCCAGCGGGACCCGACACAGCTACGAGCAGTACTTC. This encodes CASGTRHSYEQYF.

This clonotype occurred many times. The chain links TRBV5-5 to TRBJ1-2; tentatively, D is TRBD1 (5 bases). Germline V gene lookup returns CDR1 SGHKS and CDR2 YYEKEE (reference sequence). The CDR3 runs 12 residues. The ends were cut back, 4 bases at V and 7 bases at J, with 11 bases in the middle. The DNA of the CDR3 is TGTGCCAGCAGCCCGGACAACAGTGGCTACACCTTC. It yields the protein CASSPDNSGYTF.

This clonotype was found a few times. The V and J genes are TRBV7-9 and TRBJ1-6, with TRBD1 as a possible D gene (6 bases). Trimming stripped 5 bases from V and 5 bases from J, with 10 bases between. This CDR3 spans 14 amino acids. The germline V gene has CDR1 SEHNR and CDR2 FQNEAQ (reference sequence). CDR3 sequence (DNA): TGTGCCAGCAGCCCGAGACAGGATAATTCACCCCTCCACTTT. It is translated as CASSPRQDNSPLHF. Looking up the rest from reference TRBV7-9 and TRBJ1-6 gives the full variable domain: DTGVSQNPRHKITKRGQNVTFRCDPISEHNRLYWYRQTLGQGPEFLTYFQNEAQLEKSRLLSDRFSAERPKGSFSTLEIQRTEQGDSAMYLCASSPRQDNSPLHFGNGTRLTVT.

In its sample, this clonotype was seen many times. V and J are TRBV5-1 and TRBJ2-7, with D possibly matching TRBD1 (5 bases). The ends were cut back, 0 bases at V and 3 bases at J, with 19 bases in the middle. Germline V lookup: CDR1 SGHRS, CDR2 YFSETQ. This CDR3 region has 17 residues. The CDR3 bases are TGCGCCAGCAGCTTGGATGCAGGGCCTAGGTCGTTCTACGAGCAGTACTTC. Amino acids: CASSLDAGPRSFYEQYF.

The V gene is TRBV19, the J gene TRBJ2-7, with 7 bases lining up with TRBD1. This CDR3 spans 15 amino acids. CDR1 is LNHDA, CDR2 SQIVND, per germline (reference sequence). V gave up 5 bases and J gave up 1 base; unmatched junction bases: 8. The CDR3 nucleotides read TGTGCCAGTAGTCTAAGACCGGGACAGTCCTACGAGCAGTACTTC. This encodes CASSLRPGQSYEQYF.

This clonotype was recorded many times. The chain is built from TRBV30 and TRBJ2-7; 9 nucleotides match TRBD2. V was pared by 5 bases and J by 3 bases, with 8 bases of the junction left unmatched. Germline CDR1 and CDR2: GTSNPN and SVGIG (reference sequence). This CDR3 spans 14 amino acids. For the CDR3, the DNA is TGTGCCTGGGCCACCGGGACTAGCTTCTACGAGCAGTACTTC. It specifies CAWATGTSFYEQYF.

The table lists this clonotype with many counts. This chain links TRBV28 with TRBJ2-1, with 8 bases identical to TRBD1. The CDR3 is made up of 16 amino acids. The trim removed 4 bases at V and 8 bases at J, leaving 13 bases unmatched. CDR1 MDHEN and CDR2 SYDVKM come from the germline V gene. CDR3 region: CASSWARQGSWDEQFF. The CDR3 DNA follows: TGTGCCAGCAGTTGGGCCCGACAGGGGAGTTGGGATGAGCAGTTCTTC.

There are many counts of this clonotype. This sequence joins TRBV27 and TRBJ2-1; 10 nucleotides line up with TRBD2. V shed 5 bases and J 5 bases; nucleotides not matched to a gene: 9. This CDR3 spans 16 amino acids. Germline assignment: CDR1 MNHEY and CDR2 SMNVEV (reference sequence). The CDR3 here is CASSHLRTSGNNEQFF. Written as DNA, the CDR3 is TGTGCCAGCAGTCACCTCCGGACTAGCGGAAACAATGAGCAGTTCTTC.

This clonotype was counted between two and nine times. The V call is TRBV30, the J call TRBJ1-6; 9 nucleotides line up with TRBD1. This CDR3 comprises 14 residues. The V and J ends lost 6 bases and 7 bases, in that order; junction bases with no gene match: 7. The germline CDR1 and CDR2 sequences are GTSNPN and SVGIG (reference sequence). The CDR3 nucleotides are TGTGCCTGCAGACAGGGGGTTTGGAATTCACCCCTCCACTTT. Translation gives CACRQGVWNSPLHF.

In this sample, this clonotype turned up a few times. The chain is built from TRBV18 and TRBJ2-7; 8 bases match TRBD1. The CDR3 extends over 16 amino acids. Germline V lookup: CDR1 KGHSH, CDR2 LQKENI. Trimming cost V 4 bases and J 2 bases; bases outside gene matches: 10. The CDR3 is CASSLEEGTGPYEQYF. CDR3 sequence (DNA): TGTGCCAGCTCACTAGAGGAAGGGACAGGACCCTACGAGCAGTACTTC.

This clonotype has more than one count but fewer than ten. This sequence joins TRBV28 and TRBJ2-7, with 8 positions matching TRBD1. The germline CDR1 and CDR2 sequences are MDHEN and SYDVKM. With V trimmed by 5 bases and J by 2 bases, 8 bases remained unmatched. This CDR3 is 15 amino acids long. CDR3 sequence: CASSVSGTGPYEQYF. CDR3 bases: TGTGCCAGCAGTGTTTCCGGGACAGGCCCCTACGAGCAGTACTTC.